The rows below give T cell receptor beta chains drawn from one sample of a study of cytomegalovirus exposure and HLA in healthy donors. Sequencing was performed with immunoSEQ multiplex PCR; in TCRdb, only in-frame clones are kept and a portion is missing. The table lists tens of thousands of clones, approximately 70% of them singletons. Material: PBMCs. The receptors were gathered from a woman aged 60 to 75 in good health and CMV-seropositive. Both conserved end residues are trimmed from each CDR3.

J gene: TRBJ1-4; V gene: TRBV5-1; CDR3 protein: ASSLLSGGDEKLF
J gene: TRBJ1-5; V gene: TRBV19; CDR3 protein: ASSGQGAVQPQH
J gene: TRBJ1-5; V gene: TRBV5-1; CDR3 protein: ASSLEGQGNQPQH
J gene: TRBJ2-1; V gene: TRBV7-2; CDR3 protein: ASSLRYNEQF
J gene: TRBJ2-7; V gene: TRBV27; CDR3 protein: ASASRTSGEFEQY
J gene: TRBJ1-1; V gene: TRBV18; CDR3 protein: ASSLKTGDTEAF
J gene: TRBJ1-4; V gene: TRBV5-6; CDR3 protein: ASSPSPDREKLF
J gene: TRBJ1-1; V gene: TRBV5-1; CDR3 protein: ASSLSPGLGTEAF
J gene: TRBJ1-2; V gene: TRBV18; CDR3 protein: ASSPEIGGAGGYT
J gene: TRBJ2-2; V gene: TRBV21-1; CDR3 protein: ASSSLRTSGGGNTGELF
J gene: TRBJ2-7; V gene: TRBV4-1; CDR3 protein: ASSQDIARAGEQY
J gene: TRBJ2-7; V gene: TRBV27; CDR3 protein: ASSLARGSYEQY
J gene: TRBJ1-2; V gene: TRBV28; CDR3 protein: ASSSPGTSDGYT
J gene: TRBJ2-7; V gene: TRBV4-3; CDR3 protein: ASRQGTGPYEQY
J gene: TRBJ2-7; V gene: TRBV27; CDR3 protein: ASSRGRADGGEQY
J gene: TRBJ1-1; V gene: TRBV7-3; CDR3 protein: ASSSQVNTEAF
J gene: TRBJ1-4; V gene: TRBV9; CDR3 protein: ASSVGQGAVEKLF
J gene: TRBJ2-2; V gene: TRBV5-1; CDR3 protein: ASNRRGLAGGNTGELF
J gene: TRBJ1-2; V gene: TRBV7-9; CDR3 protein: ASSLAGQGAGGYT
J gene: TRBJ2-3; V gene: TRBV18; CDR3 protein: ASSLVTDTQY
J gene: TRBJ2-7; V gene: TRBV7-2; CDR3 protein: ASSSNHGTGAYEQY
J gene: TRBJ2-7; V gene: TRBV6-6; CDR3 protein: ASSFDREVYEQY
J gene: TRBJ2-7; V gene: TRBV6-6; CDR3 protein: ASSYSTGASSYEQY
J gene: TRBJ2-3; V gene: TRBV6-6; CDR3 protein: ASSRRYSSTDTQY
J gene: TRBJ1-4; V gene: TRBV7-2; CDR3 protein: ASSADRTPGEKLF
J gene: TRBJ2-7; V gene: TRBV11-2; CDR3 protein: ASSHRDRGSYEQY
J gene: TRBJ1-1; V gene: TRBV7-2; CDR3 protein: ASSFTPTYTTEAF
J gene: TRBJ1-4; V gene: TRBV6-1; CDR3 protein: ASSETREKLF
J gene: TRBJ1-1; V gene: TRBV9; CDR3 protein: ASSVAGVNTEAF
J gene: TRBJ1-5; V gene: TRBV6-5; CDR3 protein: ASSYSRGRNQPQH
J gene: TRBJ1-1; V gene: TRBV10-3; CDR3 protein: AISESKRGLRTEAF
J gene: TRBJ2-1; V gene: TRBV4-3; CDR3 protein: ASSSSIFYNEQF
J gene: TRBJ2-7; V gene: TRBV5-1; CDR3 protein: ASSPLPPGQGNEQY
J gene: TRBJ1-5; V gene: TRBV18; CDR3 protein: ASSLTTVFSNQPQH
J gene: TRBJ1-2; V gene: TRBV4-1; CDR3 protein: ASSQDNREGVYGYT
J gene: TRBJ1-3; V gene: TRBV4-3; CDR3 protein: ASSQDSGQGLVTGNTIY